A single sample gave rise to the 6 T cell receptor beta chains below, sequenced in a study of Ad26.COV2.S vaccination and SARS-CoV-2 variants. Clones were sequenced by immunoSEQ multiplex PCR, and TCRdb holds only the in-frame ones, with some missing. This table has about 420,000 clones, around nine tenths appearing once. Treatment of the sample: roughly 20 received Ad26.COV2.S at low or high dose, single or two shots; about 5 received placebo; per-sample allocation not given. On day 63 after the first injection, vaccine and placebo recipients gave samples. Sample: peripheral blood, taken in a trial of Ad26.COV2.S vaccine versus placebo. The receptors shown here come from a person between 18 and 65 years old who received the Ad26.COV2.S COVID-19 vaccine or a placebo.

CDR3 amino acids: CASSGTNTGETQYF. The CDR3 coding sequence is TGTGCCAGCAGCGGAACAAACACGGGGGAGACCCAGTACTTC. This rearrangement joins TRBV6-2 or TRBV6-3 to TRBJ2-5, with a tentative D call TRBD2 (5 bases). Germline lookup yields CDR1 MNHEY and CDR2 SVGEGT. Trimming took off 6 bases at V and 5 bases at J, with 16 bases between the two ends. The CDR3 loop spans 14 amino acids.

The V and J genes are TRBV25-1 and TRBJ1-2; D is ambiguous. The V gene lost 2 bases and the J gene lost 4 bases, with 17 bases spanning the gap. The length of the CDR3 is 16 residues. CDR1 MGHDK and CDR2 SYGVNS come from the germline V gene. CDR3 region: CASSENAHQTPYGYTF. The DNA for the CDR3 is TGTGCCAGCAGTGAAAACGCCCACCAGACTCCCTATGGCTACACCTTC.

This chain links TRBV4-3 with TRBJ1-6; 7 bases align to TRBD1. Germline CDR1 LGHNA, CDR2 YSLEER. J lost 10 bases, V lost 0 bases, and 3 bases had no gene match. The CDR3 is 14 amino acids. CDR3: CASSQERGQSPLHF. The DNA for the CDR3 is TGCGCCAGCAGCCAAGAGAGGGGACAGTCACCCCTCCACTTT.

This clone appeared once. This chain joins TRBV12-3 or TRBV12-4 and TRBJ2-1; D not resolved. Trimming left V 6 bases short and J 8 bases short, with 11 bases between. CDR3 length: 12 residues. The CDR3 DNA reads as TGTGCCAGCAGCCGGTCCCTCGATGAGCAGTTCTTC. This codes for CASSRSLDEQFF.

The V and J genes are TRBV10-1 and TRBJ2-5, with 7 bases that match TRBD1. J gave up 5 bases and V 3 bases, and 3 bases lay outside the gene matches. The CDR3 totals 13 residues. The germline V gene has CDR1 WNHNN and CDR2 SYGVQD (reference sequence). CDR3 nucleotide sequence: TGCGCCAGCAGTGATGGCAGGGGGGAGACCCAGTACTTC. Translated: CASSDGRGETQYF.

The rearrangement joins TRBV4-1 to TRBJ1-6; TRBD1 might be the D (6 bases). Germline V lookup: CDR1 MGHRA, CDR2 YSYEKL. The V end was cut by 4 bases, the J end by 13 bases, with 20 bases between. CDR3 length equals 15 residues. The CDR3 nucleotides are TGCGCCAGCAGCCGGATCGGGGGCTACTTGCGGCCCCTCCACTTT. Its translation is CASSRIGGYLRPLHF.